This TCR beta chain originates from a study of blood T cells in healthy people across ages. Study overall: For every two T cells, template switching captured about one barcoded beta molecule.

The sample holds many counts of this clonotype. Its antigen is unknown. Notes on the study in general: Estimates of diversity drawn from one million T cells were considered underestimates. The unsorted PBMCs prevented any conclusive comparison of naive versus antigen-experienced cells.

The V end was cut by 2 bases, the J end by 1 base, with 17 bases between. The CDR3 length is 16 residues. Per germline, CDR1 DFQATT and CDR2 SNEGSKA (reference sequence). For the second PCR, which ran for roughly 6 to 11 cycles, a sample-barcoded 5' primer and a J-beta primer mix were used. Each CDR3 protein is one row after TCRdb ran MiXCR on the 5' RACE reads. The sample yields fewer than 800,000 distinct CDR3 sequences, less than 40% seen once. The sequenced material came from blood. The TCR was taken from a woman older than 75 in good health. The chain joins TRBV20-1 to TRBJ1-1, with D tentatively TRBD1 (5 bases). CDR3 loop: CSARSLLGRANTEAFF. The CDR3 DNA follows: TGCAGTGCTAGATCCTTATTAGGCAGGGCGAACACTGAAGCTTTCTTT.